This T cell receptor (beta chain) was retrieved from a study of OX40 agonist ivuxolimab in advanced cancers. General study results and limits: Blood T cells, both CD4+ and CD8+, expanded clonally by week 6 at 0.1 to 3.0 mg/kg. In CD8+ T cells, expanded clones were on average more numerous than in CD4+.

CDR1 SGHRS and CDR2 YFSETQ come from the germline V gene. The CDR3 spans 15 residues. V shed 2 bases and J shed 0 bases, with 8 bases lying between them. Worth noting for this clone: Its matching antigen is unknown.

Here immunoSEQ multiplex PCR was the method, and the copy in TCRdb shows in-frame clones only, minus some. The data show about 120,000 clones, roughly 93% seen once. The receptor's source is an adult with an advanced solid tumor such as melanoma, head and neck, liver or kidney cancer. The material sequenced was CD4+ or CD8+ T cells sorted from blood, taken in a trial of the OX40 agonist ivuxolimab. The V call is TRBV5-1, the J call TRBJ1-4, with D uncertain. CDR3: CASSFQSATNEKLFF. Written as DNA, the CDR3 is TGCGCCAGCAGCTTCCAAAGCGCAACTAATGAAAAACTGTTTTTT.